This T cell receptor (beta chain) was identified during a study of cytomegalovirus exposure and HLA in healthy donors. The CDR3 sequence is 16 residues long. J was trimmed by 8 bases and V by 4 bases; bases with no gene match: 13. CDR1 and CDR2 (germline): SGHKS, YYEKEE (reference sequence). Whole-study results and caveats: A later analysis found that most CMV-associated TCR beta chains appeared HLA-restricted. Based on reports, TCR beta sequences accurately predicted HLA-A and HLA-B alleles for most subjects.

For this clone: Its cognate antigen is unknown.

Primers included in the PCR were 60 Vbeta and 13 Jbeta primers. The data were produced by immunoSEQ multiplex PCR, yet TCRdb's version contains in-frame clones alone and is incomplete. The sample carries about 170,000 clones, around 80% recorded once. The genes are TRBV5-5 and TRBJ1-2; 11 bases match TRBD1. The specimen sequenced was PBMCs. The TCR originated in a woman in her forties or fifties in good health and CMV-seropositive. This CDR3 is CASSLRTGTGGSGYTF. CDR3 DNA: TGTGCCAGCAGCCTCCGAACCGGGACAGGGGGAAGCGGCTACACCTTC.